This T cell receptor beta chain was retrieved from a study of blood T cell repertoires in COVID-19. Study context: From T cells, B-cell-depleted T cells, or PBMCs came the material, which was cDNA or gDNA.

The method was immunoSEQ multiplex PCR; TCRdb's version includes in-frame clones alone and lacks a portion of them. The data contain about 500,000 clones, around 90% of them singletons. This CDR3 comprises 15 residues. Germline V gene lookup returns CDR1 MNHEY and CDR2 SVGAGI. After removal of 2 bases from V and 7 bases from J, the junction contained 10 bases not matched to a gene. Individuals aged roughly 18 to 95 years were recruited from some 26 US areas. Assignments of participants to cohorts depended upon their own reported clinical history. Symptom resolution, clearance, or two negative PCRs marked the recovered donors of Cohort 3.

The source material was PBMCs or T cells enriched from blood (not recorded which). The sequence was collected from a woman in her late teens or twenties who had recovered from COVID-19. V usage is TRBV6-5 and J usage is TRBJ1-2; 7 nucleotides line up with TRBD1. Here the CDR3 DNA reads TGTGCCAGCAGTTACGTAATTTTCGGGACAGTTGGCTACACCTTC. It yields the protein CASSYVIFGTVGYTF.